This T cell receptor beta chain emerged from a study of beta chain features in type 1 diabetes. Study-level information: Age, gender, cell numbers and subset yield matched between patients and controls.

Each of the CD4+ naive, central memory, regulatory and stem cell-like memory populations was sorted via CD45RO/CCR7/CD25/CD127/CD95/CD27. Each population that was sorted was more than 98% pure. General study findings and limits: For Type 1 diabetes patients, all four CD4+ subsets carried TCRB CDR3s that were moderately but significantly shorter.

As concerns this clone: Its antigen is unknown.

Expressed TCRB transcripts got sequenced, as all isolated RNA was reverse transcribed. Sequencing was performed with immunoSEQ multiplex PCR; in TCRdb, only in-frame clones are kept and a portion is missing. The sample consists of some 19,000 clones, 45% to 50% of them appearing once. Source material: stem cell memory CD4+ T cells from blood. The receptor was derived from a man aged 18 to 30 in good health.

CDR3 in amino acids: CSARTGGGNEQFF. CDR3 nucleotides: TGCAGCGCCCGGACAGGGGGTGGCAATGAGCAGTTCTTC. This sequence joins TRBV29-1 and TRBJ2-1; 10 nucleotides agree with TRBD1. Losses at the gene ends were 7 bases for V and 6 bases for J; bases not matched to a gene: 6. Germline CDR1 reads SQVTM; CDR2 reads ANQGSEA. CDR3 size: 13 residues.